This is a list of T cell receptor beta chains from one sample in a study of T and B cells in COVID-19 patients. Using its own MiXCR run on the multiplex PCR reads, TCRdb lists one record per CDR3 protein. The data contain some 13,000 distinct CDR3 sequences, under 30% of them singletons. Source material: blood. All receptors derive from a human donor who had recovered from COVID-19. The CDR3 runs from the conserved cysteine through the conserved F or W. The order of the fields is J gene, clone size, V gene, CDR3 protein. Clone size is shown for a subset of rows, as once, few, many or a class of expanded clone.

j_call: TRBJ2-7
clone_size: .
v_call: TRBV24-1
cdr3_aa: CATSDPRTPYEQYF

j_call: TRBJ2-5
clone_size: few
v_call: TRBV20-1
cdr3_aa: CSAKAGVETQYF

j_call: TRBJ2-1
clone_size: .
v_call: TRBV6-5
cdr3_aa: CASSRPRNEQFF

j_call: TRBJ2-2
clone_size: medium-sized
v_call: TRBV6-5
cdr3_aa: CASNELAGNAGELFF

j_call: TRBJ2-3
clone_size: .
v_call: TRBV20-1
cdr3_aa: CSARDDRTQYF

j_call: TRBJ2-7
clone_size: .
v_call: TRBV20-1
cdr3_aa: CSARDRAGLAYEQYF

j_call: TRBJ2-2
clone_size: few
v_call: TRBV6-5
cdr3_aa: CASSYRREGGTGELFF

j_call: TRBJ1-5
clone_size: few
v_call: TRBV18
cdr3_aa: CASSLDRSLGSQHF

j_call: TRBJ2-7
clone_size: medium-sized
v_call: TRBV19
cdr3_aa: CASPKEQGYEQYF

j_call: TRBJ1-6
clone_size: .
v_call: TRBV27
cdr3_aa: CASSFIRSYNSPLHF

j_call: TRBJ1-2
clone_size: .
v_call: TRBV12-3/TRBV12-4
cdr3_aa: CASSLTLDYGYTF

j_call: TRBJ1-1
clone_size: .
v_call: TRBV12-3/TRBV12-4
cdr3_aa: CASKTIQTGMTEAFF

j_call: TRBJ2-7
clone_size: .
v_call: TRBV20-1
cdr3_aa: CSARPPTGLAGYEQYF

j_call: TRBJ2-1
clone_size: medium-sized
v_call: TRBV27
cdr3_aa: CASSLEGPVPSYNEQFF

j_call: TRBJ2-7
clone_size: .
v_call: TRBV30
cdr3_aa: CARSPQPLYEQYF

j_call: TRBJ2-7
clone_size: few
v_call: TRBV5-5
cdr3_aa: CASSLELAVYEQYF

j_call: TRBJ1-3
clone_size: .
v_call: TRBV27
cdr3_aa: CASTDRADTIYF

j_call: TRBJ1-5
clone_size: many
v_call: TRBV12-3/TRBV12-4
cdr3_aa: CASSQGGHQPQHF

j_call: TRBJ2-7
clone_size: few
v_call: TRBV30
cdr3_aa: CAWRKGRSYEQYF

j_call: TRBJ1-2
clone_size: .
v_call: TRBV28
cdr3_aa: CASSPQGAYYGYTF

j_call: TRBJ1-2
clone_size: .
v_call: TRBV5-6
cdr3_aa: CASSLGRGGRSNYGYTF

j_call: TRBJ2-1
clone_size: few
v_call: TRBV7-2
cdr3_aa: CASSIDVSSYNEQFF

j_call: TRBJ2-3
clone_size: many
v_call: TRBV6-1
cdr3_aa: CASSEGDEGAADTQYF

j_call: TRBJ2-2
clone_size: few
v_call: TRBV7-9
cdr3_aa: CASSSRMTGELFF

j_call: TRBJ2-3
clone_size: .
v_call: TRBV6-6
cdr3_aa: CASSAPKSGGEYTQYF

j_call: TRBJ2-3
clone_size: .
v_call: TRBV24-1
cdr3_aa: CAITLLQGGGTDTQYF

j_call: TRBJ1-6
clone_size: medium-sized
v_call: TRBV19
cdr3_aa: CASSRREGFGYNSPLHF

j_call: TRBJ2-1
clone_size: few
v_call: TRBV6-2/TRBV6-3
cdr3_aa: CASLQAGTGTHNEQFF

j_call: TRBJ2-7
clone_size: .
v_call: TRBV5-6
cdr3_aa: CASSSNQGAQSYEQYF

j_call: TRBJ2-7
clone_size: few
v_call: TRBV5-4
cdr3_aa: CASSLGVGRRVIDEQYF